A selection of T cell receptor beta chains follows, all from one sample in a study of cytomegalovirus exposure and HLA in healthy donors. TCRdb's table, derived via immunoSEQ multiplex PCR, lists solely in-frame clones and lacks some. The repertoire includes around 150,000 clones, around 68% of them detected once, and about 2.9% sits in the top ten. Sequenced material: PBMCs. These TCRs come from a woman in her thirties or forties in good health and CMV-seropositive. Each CDR3 is given with its conserved first and last residue. The D gene is left open where the match is weak. Where a row states a size, it is once, few, many or the class of an expanded clone; other rows omit it.

d_call,v_call,clone_size,j_call,cdr3_aa,cdr3_nt
NA,TRBV7-2,few,TRBJ2-3,CAIYPSPGGSTDTQYF,TGTGCCATCTACCCCAGCCCCGGGGGAAGCACAGATACGCAGTATTTT
NA,TRBV9,NA,TRBJ1-5,CASSVGDTRVSPQHF,TGTGCCAGCAGCGTAGGGGACACGCGAGTTTCGCCCCAGCATTTT
NA,TRBV14,few,TRBJ2-7,CASSPRVLVGEQYF,TGTGCCAGCAGTCCCAGGGTGCTAGTTGGCGAGCAGTACTTC
NA,TRBV5-6,NA,TRBJ2-1,CASSLGTSSSYNEQFF,TGTGCCAGCAGCCTGGGGACTTCCTCCTCCTACAATGAGCAGTTCTTC
TRBD1,TRBV6-6,NA,TRBJ1-5,CASSKDRGSNQPQHF,TGTGCCAGCAGTAAGGACAGGGGTAGCAATCAGCCCCAGCATTTT
NA,TRBV28,NA,TRBJ2-7,CASSSPLGREFNEQYF,TGTGCCAGCAGTTCCCCACTGGGCAGGGAATTTAACGAGCAGTACTTC
TRBD2,TRBV19,NA,TRBJ2-5,CASSFSGTSGITQYF,TGTGCCAGTAGTTTCTCCGGGACTAGCGGGATCACCCAGTACTTC
TRBD1,TRBV7-9,NA,TRBJ1-4,CASSPDRVTNEKLFF,TGTGCCAGCAGCCCCGACAGGGTTACTAATGAAAAACTGTTTTTT
TRBD2,TRBV4-1,few,TRBJ2-7,CASSRERGSGYEQYF,TGCGCCAGCAGCCGAGAGCGGGGGAGCGGCTACGAGCAGTACTTC
TRBD2,TRBV6-5,NA,TRBJ2-7,CASISTSESYEQYF,TGTGCCAGCATTTCGACTAGCGAGTCATACGAGCAGTACTTC
NA,TRBV4-2,NA,TRBJ1-1,CASSHRGSAITEAFF,TGTGCCAGCAGCCATAGGGGATCAGCAATCACTGAAGCTTTCTTT
NA,TRBV7-8,few,TRBJ2-7,CASSLQSVVYEQYF,TGTGCCAGCAGCTTACAGTCCGTTGTGTACGAGCAGTACTTC
TRBD2,TRBV6-1,few,TRBJ2-7,CASPSGGAYEQYF,TGTGCCAGCCCCTCCGGGGGGGCTTACGAGCAGTACTTC
TRBD1,TRBV15,NA,TRBJ2-7,CATSPIGDSLYEQYF,TGTGCCACCAGCCCAATCGGGGACAGCCTCTACGAGCAGTACTTC
NA,TRBV5-8,NA,TRBJ2-3,CASSLNPGSSTDTQYF,TGTGCCAGCAGCTTGAACCCAGGATCTAGCACAGATACGCAGTATTTT
NA,TRBV9,once,TRBJ1-1,CASSAQTATGTEAFF,TGTGCCAGCAGCGCTCAGACAGCCACGGGCACTGAAGCTTTCTTT
TRBD1,TRBV28,NA,TRBJ2-7,CASSLGTGRGEQYF,TGTGCCAGCAGCCTCGGGACAGGGAGAGGCGAGCAGTACTTC
TRBD1,TRBV19,NA,TRBJ2-5,CATRPTGRETQYF,TGTGCCACTCGCCCGACAGGGCGAGAGACCCAGTACTTC
TRBD1,TRBV5-4,NA,TRBJ2-3,CASSPGQGNTDTQYF,TGTGCCAGCAGTCCGGGACAGGGCAACACAGATACGCAGTATTTT
NA,TRBV20-1,few,TRBJ2-7,CSAGLTYEQYF,TGCAGTGCGGGCTTAACCTACGAGCAGTACTTC
NA,TRBV6-6,NA,TRBJ1-5,CAISGVGSNQPQNF,TGTGCCATCTCGGGGGTGGGGAGCAATCAGCCCCAGAATTTT
NA,TRBV21-1,NA,TRBJ2-4,CASSLRQGAGPKNIQYF,TGTGCCAGCAGCTTACGACAGGGGGCTGGCCCAAAAAACATTCAGTACTTC
NA,TRBV20-1,NA,TRBJ2-1,CSAPLYNEQFF,TGCAGTGCTCCCCTCTACAATGAGCAGTTCTTC
NA,TRBV2,NA,TRBJ2-1,CASSVEGNNEQFF,TGTGCCAGCAGTGTTGAGGGTAATAATGAGCAGTTCTTC
NA,TRBV7-2,NA,TRBJ2-3,CASSLSSGGTDTQYF,TGTGCCAGCAGCTTATCCAGCGGCGGCACAGATACGCAGTATTTT
NA,TRBV9,NA,TRBJ2-7,CASSVEGSYEQYF,TGTGCCAGCAGCGTAGAGGGGTCCTACGAGCAGTACTTC
TRBD1,TRBV5-4,NA,TRBJ1-2,CASSSPGAGQGLSLYGYTF,TGTGCCAGCAGCAGCCCCGGAGCGGGACAGGGTCTCTCCCTCTATGGCTACACCTTC
NA,TRBV28,few,TRBJ1-3,CASGDSVVSGNTIYF,TGTGCCAGCGGTGACAGCGTGGTGTCTGGAAACACCATATATTTT
NA,TRBV19,NA,TRBJ1-1,CASSPAGLNTEAFF,TGTGCCAGTAGTCCCGCGGGACTGAACACTGAAGCTTTCTTT
TRBD2,TRBV7-3,NA,TRBJ2-5,CASSLNAGVGETQYF,TGTGCCAGCAGCTTAAATGCGGGGGTAGGAGAGACCCAGTACTTC
NA,TRBV7-8,NA,TRBJ1-2,CASSSGLFYGYTF,TGTGCCAGCAGCTCAGGCCTCTTCTATGGCTACACCTTC
NA,TRBV5-1,NA,TRBJ2-2,CASSLEVLESGELFF,TGCGCCAGCAGCTTGGAAGTACTAGAGAGCGGGGAGCTGTTTTTT
TRBD1,TRBV18,many,TRBJ1-1,CASSPESQGAGEAFF,TGTGCCAGCTCACCTGAATCTCAGGGGGCCGGTGAAGCTTTCTTT
NA,TRBV7-7,NA,TRBJ1-4,CASSPGGTTNEKLFF,TGTGCTAGCAGCCCCGGCGGGACAACTAATGAAAAACTGTTTTTT
NA,TRBV19,NA,TRBJ2-7,CASSTGRGSYEQYF,TGTGCCAGTAGTACCGGAAGGGGAAGCTACGAGCAGTACTTC
TRBD2,TRBV7-2,NA,TRBJ2-1,CASSLAAGGDNEQFF,TGTGCCAGCAGCTTAGCAGCGGGGGGGGACAATGAGCAGTTCTTC
NA,TRBV9,once,TRBJ2-2,CASSVAPAGNTGELFF,TGTGCCAGCAGCGTAGCCCCAGCGGGGAACACCGGGGAGCTGTTTTTT
NA,TRBV6-5,NA,TRBJ1-2,CASSYEKASTGGYTF,TGTGCCAGCAGTTACGAAAAAGCCTCAACGGGAGGCTACACCTTC
NA,TRBV6-5,NA,TRBJ1-5,CASRRQWNQPQHF,TGTGCCAGCAGACGACAGTGGAATCAGCCCCAGCATTTT
TRBD1,TRBV6-1,NA,TRBJ1-2,CASSEGGQGDPF,TGTGCCAGCTCCGAAGGGGGGCAGGGGGACCCCTTC
NA,TRBV28,NA,TRBJ1-3,CASPGNRASGNTIYF,TGTGCCAGCCCTGGGAACAGGGCGTCTGGAAACACCATATATTTT
NA,TRBV29-1,few,TRBJ2-1,CSVVRQGGDNEQFF,TGCAGCGTTGTTAGGCAGGGCGGCGACAATGAGCAGTTCTTC
NA,TRBV7-2,NA,TRBJ2-7,CASSQGAGQYF,TGTGCCAGCAGCCAAGGGGCCGGGCAGTACTTC
TRBD1,TRBV4-3,NA,TRBJ1-5,CASSQVTGIYQPQHF,TGCGCCAGCAGCCAAGTGACAGGGATTTATCAGCCCCAGCATTTT
NA,TRBV5-8,NA,TRBJ1-6,CASRKGQLISALHF,TGTGCCAGCAGGAAAGGACAGTTGATCTCGGCCCTCCACTTT
NA,TRBV27,NA,TRBJ2-7,CASRGWEDTDEQYF,TGTGCCAGCAGAGGTTGGGAGGACACCGACGAGCAGTACTTC
NA,TRBV6-6,few,TRBJ1-5,CASSHRGDSNQPQHF,TGTGCCAGCAGCCACCGCGGGGATAGCAATCAGCCCCAGCATTTT
TRBD2,TRBV13,few,TRBJ2-7,CASSFLAGTYEQYF,TGTGCCAGCAGCTTCTTAGCGGGAACCTACGAGCAGTACTTC
TRBD2,TRBV5-1,NA,TRBJ2-1,CASSPVGAGGGNEQFF,TGCGCCAGCAGCCCCGTAGGTGCGGGAGGGGGCAATGAGCAGTTCTTC